The table lists the clone carrying this T cell receptor (beta chain) with many counts. Antigen: not known. This sample is drawn from a study of blood T cells in healthy people across ages. Primed by a sample-barcoded 5' primer and a J-beta primer mix, a second PCR proceeded for 7 to 11 cycles. Template switching added a 12-random-nucleotide identifier to every cDNA molecule. MiXCR, applied by TCRdb to the 5' RACE reads, yields one record per CDR3 protein. Altogether 1,500,000 or so distinct CDR3 sequences are present, around 40% being singletons, with the ten largest covering about 4.1%. The CDR3 has 16 amino acids. V shed 1 base and J 6 bases; nucleotides not matched to a gene: 7. Germline V gene data show CDR1 as SGHVS and CDR2 as FNYEAQ. Broader study findings: Long-lived and aged donors differed, with more naive CD4+ cells and higher diversity in the long-lived.

The gene calls are TRBV7-6 and TRBJ2-1; 9 nucleotides agree with TRBD2. The clonotype originates from a woman under 30 in good health. Sequencing used blood. CDR3 nucleotide sequence: TGTGCCAGCAGCTTAGTCGGGACTAGCCGTACCAATGAGCAGTTCTTC. Translated, it gives CASSLVGTSRTNEQFF.